The 31 T cell receptor beta chains given below trace back to one sample, sequenced in a study of T cells in Graves' hyperthyroidism and ophthalmopathy. Amplification of TCR beta CDR3 regions was performed using RNA transcripts as template. Primed by the HTBI set, a first-round RT-PCR was run on the TCR CDR3. TCRdb analysed the multiplex PCR reads with MiXCR anew, one entry per CDR3 protein. Seen here are roughly 570,000 distinct CDR3 sequences, under 60% observed once, and the top ten hold around a fifth. The sequenced sample was peripheral blood or thyroid tissue (not recorded which). The receptors come from an adult woman with Graves' disease, either hyperthyroidism or ophthalmopathy (not recorded which).

The CDR3 sequence: CASSVERSGSGEQYF. CDR3 DNA: TGTGCCAGCAGCGTAGAGCGTAGCGGGAGCGGCGAGCAGTACTTC. V usage is TRBV7-6 and J usage is TRBJ2-7, with 9 bases lining up with TRBD2. V was clipped by 5 bases and J by 6 bases; unmatched bases: 11. CDR1 and CDR2 from the germline V gene are SGHVS and FNYEAQ. The CDR3 sequence is 15 residues long.

A note on this clonotype: It may be a read error: a sequence one base away is much more abundant. The chain recombines TRBV14 with TRBJ1-1; weak D call: TRBD1 (6 bases). Germline lookup yields CDR1 SGHDN and CDR2 FVKESK. The CDR3 consists of 15 residues. V lost 0 bases, J lost 10 bases, and 18 bases lay in between. CDR3 nucleotides: TGTGCCAGCAGCCAAGAAACGGGGTGGGGGGCTGGAGCTTTCTTT. Its translation is CASSQETGWGAGAFF.

Ten or more counts support this clonotype. The V and J genes are TRBV14 and TRBJ2-5, with D uncertain. Germline assignment: CDR1 SGHDN and CDR2 FVKESK. This CDR3 region has 14 residues. Trimming left V 2 bases short and J 4 bases short, with 11 bases between. The CDR3 protein is CASSQYALGETQYF. CDR3 in DNA: TGTGCCAGCAGCCAATATGCTCTAGGAGAGACCCAGTACTTC.

This clonotype was observed at least ten times. The gene calls are TRBV11-2 and TRBJ1-3; unclear D gene. The germline V gene encodes CDR1 SGHAT and CDR2 FQNNGV. There are 17 residues in the CDR3. V dropped 5 bases and J dropped 2 bases, with 19 bases sitting between them. The CDR3 DNA reads TGTGCCAGCAGCCCAGAGGACGGCCGGGGTCCTGGAAACACCATATATTTT. Translated, it gives CASSPEDGRGPGNTIYF.

This CDR3 is CASRGTTDHGYTF. As DNA, the CDR3 is TGTGCCAGTCGCGGGACCACGGACCATGGCTACACCTTC. J is TRBJ1-2 and V is TRBV19; D is possibly TRBD1 (5 bases). This CDR3 comprises 13 residues. Germline V gene data show CDR1 as LNHDA and CDR2 as SQIVND (reference sequence). Trimming took 8 bases from V and 6 from J, leaving 16 bases between them.

This clonotype has ten or more counts. CDR3 DNA sequence: TGTGCCAGCAGTTACGTTGGGGGCGAGACCCAGTACTTC. Encoded protein: CASSYVGGETQYF. V is TRBV6-5 and J is TRBJ2-5; the D gene is possibly TRBD1 (6 bases). The V end lost 2 bases, the J end lost 5 bases, and 9 bases lay between the germline ends. The germline CDR1 and CDR2 sequences are MNHEY and SVGAGI. The CDR3 has 13 amino acids.

There are many counts of this clonotype. The genes are TRBV29-1 and TRBJ2-6; D is undetermined. Trimming cost V 0 bases and J 1 base, with 4 bases left between them. Germline V gene sequence: CDR1 SQVTM, CDR2 ANQGSEA. This CDR3 is 14 amino acids long. The CDR3 sequence: CSVEDWSGANVLTF. CDR3 bases: TGCAGCGTTGAAGATTGGTCTGGGGCCAACGTCCTGACTTTC.

This clonotype has only a few counts. The chain uses TRBV28 and TRBJ1-2; TRBD1 matches 7 bases. The CDR3 loop spans 15 amino acids. V dropped 1 base and J dropped 4; count of bases not matched to a gene: 6. From germline, CDR1 is MDHEN and CDR2 SYDVKM. Written as DNA, the CDR3 is TGTGCCAGCAGTTTATTGAACAGGGGTACCTATGGCTACACCTTC. It specifies CASSLLNRGTYGYTF.

With respect to this clonotype: A read error may explain this, as a much larger clone is one base away. V is TRBV4-1 and J is TRBJ1-1; D call uncertain. The CDR3 is 14 residues long. Germline V gives CDR1 MGHRA, CDR2 YSYEKL. V was pared by 7 bases and J by 1 base, with 13 bases between. In DNA, the CDR3 is TGCGCCAGCACCCTTTGGGTCCCGAACACTGAAGCTTTCTTT. This encodes CASTLWVPNTEAFF.

V usage is TRBV7-8 and J usage is TRBJ1-1; possibly TRBD1 for D (6 bases). V dropped 5 bases and J dropped 6 bases, with 19 bases sitting between them. CDR3 length equals 15 residues. Germline CDR1 SGHVS, CDR2 FQNEAQ. In DNA form, the CDR3 reads TGTGCCAGCAGCCCTCGAGAAGGGGGTATGGCTGAAGCTTTCTTT. It codes for CASSPREGGMAEAFF.

V usage is TRBV20-1 and J usage is TRBJ2-7; TRBD2 is a possible D gene (5 bases). The V end was cut by 8 bases, the J end by 3 bases, with 17 bases between. From germline, CDR1 is DFQATT and CDR2 SNEGSKA (reference sequence). The CDR3 is made up of 13 amino acids. The chain's CDR3 is CSLSGLPRYEQYF. The CDR3 DNA is TGCAGTTTATCCGGACTTCCCCGCTACGAGCAGTACTTC.

This clonotype was seen repeatedly, ten times or more. The CDR3 DNA reads as TGTGCCAGCAGTGTGGGACAGGGATCTCAGCCCCAGCATTTT. Translated: CASSVGQGSQPQHF. The chain is built from TRBV27 and TRBJ1-5; TRBD1 agrees at 9 bases. Looked up from germline, CDR1 is MNHEY and CDR2 is SMNVEV (reference sequence). V lost 5 bases and J lost 6; bases outside the gene matches: 5. This CDR3 is built from 14 residues.

This clonotype has a count of ten or more. V gene TRBV30 combines with J gene TRBJ2-7; D might be TRBD2 (6 bases). From germline, CDR1 is GTSNPN and CDR2 SVGIG (reference sequence). Trimming cost V 0 bases and J 3 bases, with 12 bases left between them. CDR3 length: 14 amino acids. The CDR3 loop reads CAWSVGEELYEQYF. The CDR3 DNA follows: TGTGCCTGGAGTGTGGGGGAGGAACTCTACGAGCAGTACTTC.

Notes on this clonotype: One end of the junction does not line up with germline, which may come from a read error. The V gene is TRBV7-7, the J gene TRBJ2-2; 8 nucleotides align to TRBD1. CDR1 SSHAT and CDR2 FNYEAQ come from the germline V gene (reference sequence). This CDR3 has 15 amino acids. In DNA, the CDR3 is TGTGCTAGCAGCAGTTTCCAGGGGGCTGACGGGGAGCTGTTTTTT. It encodes CASSSFQGADGELFF.

The chain recombines TRBV7-9 with TRBJ1-5; weak D call: TRBD1 (5 bases). V lost 5 bases and J lost 0, with 11 bases in between. Germline V gene data show CDR1 as SEHNR and CDR2 as FQNEAQ (reference sequence). There are 15 residues in the CDR3. DNA for the CDR3: TGTGCCAGCAGCAAGGGGTTCTATAGCAATCAGCCCCAGCATTTT. Translating it yields CASSKGFYSNQPQHF.

The chain recombines TRBV7-9 with TRBJ2-3; weak D call: TRBD2 (5 bases). V was cut by 9 bases and J by 4 bases, with 23 bases left in between. Germline assignment: CDR1 SEHNR and CDR2 FQNEAQ (reference sequence). The CDR3 length is 16 residues. The CDR3 nucleotides are TGTGCCAGGAACCCACTAGACGGGGAAAGGTCAGATACGCAGTATTTT. Residues: CARNPLDGERSDTQYF. Variable domain in full (rest from reference TRBV7-9 and TRBJ2-3): DTGVSQNPRHKITKRGQNVTFRCDPISEHNRLYWYRQTLGQGPEFLTYFQNEAQLEKSRLLSDRFSAERPKGSFSTLEIQRTEQGDSAMYLCARNPLDGERSDTQYFGPGTRLTVL.

This clonotype was observed at least ten times. The gene calls are TRBV6-5 and TRBJ1-1; D is ambiguous. V lost 3 bases and J lost 0, with 8 bases in between. Germline V CDR1 and CDR2: MNHEY, SVGAGI. This CDR3 comprises 14 residues. CDR3 sequence (DNA): TGTGCCAGCAGTTATGGGCATATGAACACTGAAGCTTTCTTT. This sequence encodes CASSYGHMNTEAFF.

The genes are TRBV12-3 or TRBV12-4 and TRBJ1-5; D is possibly TRBD1 (5 bases). The CDR3 spans 13 residues. Between the trimmed V and J ends, which lost 4 bases and 7 bases, there was a span of 11 bases. CDR3 bases: TGTGCCAGCAGTTGGCAAGGGGAGCAGCCCCAGCATTTT. The encoded protein is CASSWQGEQPQHF.

This chain uses TRBV11-2 with TRBJ1-5; TRBD1 agrees at 7 bases. The V gene end was trimmed by 3 bases and the J gene end by 6 bases; junction bases not matched to a gene: 8. CDR1 and CDR2 from the germline V gene are SGHAT and FQNNGV. The CDR3 contains 15 residues. For the CDR3, the DNA is TGTGCCAGCAGCTTTGGCAACAGGGGATCTCAGCCCCAGCATTTT. This gives the protein CASSFGNRGSQPQHF.

The chain uses TRBV12-3 or TRBV12-4 and TRBJ2-5; 7 positions agree with TRBD1. V lost 3 bases and J lost 9; bases outside the gene matches: 10. The CDR3 runs 14 residues. The CDR3 spells CASSLRGRGQPQYF. For the CDR3, the DNA is TGTGCCAGCAGTTTGAGGGGGCGAGGGCAGCCCCAGTACTTC.

As concerns this clonotype: The CDR3 does not close with the conserved phenylalanine or tryptophan, likely indicating a read error. Because the CDR3's place on the DNA is in doubt, the DNA is left out and the CDR3 is given as listed by TCRdb. The rearrangement joins TRBV10-3 to TRBJ1-3. From germline, CDR1 is ENHRY and CDR2 SYGVKD. The CDR3 comprises 8 residues, both ends counted. CDR3: CAISEALA.

This clonotype was observed at least ten times. CDR3 bases: TGCAGTGCTAGAGATGTTGCCCTGAGCTCCTATAATTCACCCCTCCACTTT. Amino acid sequence: CSARDVALSSYNSPLHF. The rearrangement links TRBV20-1 to TRBJ1-6; no reliable D call. V was shortened by 0 bases and J by 0 bases, with 12 bases between the two germline ends. Per the germline V gene, CDR1 is DFQATT and CDR2 is SNEGSKA (reference sequence). This CDR3 comprises 17 residues.

This clonotype has a count of ten or more. V and J are TRBV7-2 and TRBJ1-1; 8 bases line up with TRBD1. This CDR3 is 11 amino acids long. The V and J ends lost 8 bases and 10 bases, in that order; junction bases with no gene match: 6. Per germline, CDR1 SGHTA and CDR2 FQGNSA. The CDR3 nucleotides read TGTGCCAGCGGACAGGGCTGGGGAGCTTTCTTT. Translation gives CASGQGWGAFF.

V and J are TRBV4-1 and TRBJ1-4; TRBD1 matches at 9 bases. This CDR3 has 17 residues. Germline V gene lookup returns CDR1 MGHRA and CDR2 YSYEKL. Trimming cost V 8 bases and J 5 bases; bases outside gene matches: 15. CDR3 loop: CASGRSTFGTGNEKLFF. DNA of the CDR3: TGCGCCAGCGGCCGCTCCACGTTCGGGACAGGGAATGAAAAACTGTTTTTT.

In this sample, this clonotype turned up a few times. Here the CDR3 reads CASSTLQGAQETQYF. DNA of the CDR3: TGTGCCAGTAGTACGCTCCAGGGGGCGCAGGAGACCCAGTACTTC. This sequence joins TRBV19 and TRBJ2-5; TRBD1 matches at 8 bases. This CDR3 spans 15 amino acids. The junction had 9 bases not matched to a gene; V was cut back by 4 bases and J by 5 bases. CDR1 is LNHDA and CDR2 is SQIVND in the germline V gene (reference sequence).

This chain connects TRBV7-9 to TRBJ2-5; 7 bases match TRBD2. V lost 0 bases and J lost 5; bases outside the gene matches: 12. This CDR3 is built from 17 residues. The germline V gene has CDR1 SEHNR and CDR2 FQNEAQ (reference sequence). The chain's CDR3 is CASSLAPGLPWPETQYF. The CDR3 nucleotides read TGTGCCAGCAGCTTAGCCCCGGGACTACCCTGGCCCGAGACCCAGTACTTC.

This chain joins TRBV20-1 and TRBJ1-6; tentative D call: TRBD1 (6 bases). This CDR3 is 13 amino acids long. From germline, CDR1 is DFQATT and CDR2 SNEGSKA (reference sequence). DNA for the CDR3: TGCAGCTTCAACAGGGTAGGGAATTCACCCCTCCACTTT. This translates into CSFNRVGNSPLHF.

This chain connects TRBV29-1 to TRBJ1-4; D unclear. V shed 4 bases and J shed 3 bases, with 12 bases lying between them. CDR3 size: 14 residues. The germline V gene encodes CDR1 SQVTM and CDR2 ANQGSEA. This CDR3 reads CSVGGGSSNEKLFF. The CDR3 bases are TGCAGCGTTGGGGGAGGCTCTTCTAATGAAAAACTGTTTTTT.

V usage is TRBV2 and J usage is TRBJ2-5; a possible D gene is TRBD1 (6 bases). The V gene's germline CDR1 is SNHLY and CDR2 FYNNEI. The CDR3 is 12 amino acids. V shed 8 bases and J shed 0 bases, with 7 bases lying between them. CDR3 DNA: TGTGCCAGCCGGGACAACCAAGAGACCCAGTACTTC. Its translation: CASRDNQETQYF. The variable domain in full, completed from reference TRBV2 and TRBJ2-5, reads EPEVTQTPSHQVTQMGQEVILRCVPISNHLYFYWYRQILGQKVEFLVSFYNNEISEKSEIFDDQFSVERPDGSNFTLKIRSTKLEDSAMYFCASRDNQETQYFGPGTRLLVL.

This clonotype was seen at least ten times. This chain uses TRBV20-1 with TRBJ1-2; weak D call: TRBD1 (5 bases). Germline V gives CDR1 DFQATT, CDR2 SNEGSKA (reference sequence). The CDR3 length is 13 residues. Trimming removed 8 bases from V and 5 bases from J, with 18 bases in between. The CDR3: CSPQLGVQYGYTF. The CDR3, as DNA: TGCAGTCCCCAATTGGGGGTTCAATATGGCTACACCTTC.

The chain combines TRBV20-1 with TRBJ1-2; D gene ambiguous. The CDR3 is 12 residues long. CDR1 is DFQATT and CDR2 is SNEGSKA in the germline V gene (reference sequence). V shed 4 bases and J shed 1 base, with 7 bases lying between them. The CDR3 nucleotides are TGCAGTGCTACCGCCAGTAACTATGGCTACACCTTC. This sequence encodes CSATASNYGYTF.